Following are 14 T cell receptor beta chains from one sample sequenced in a study of CD4 T cells in relation to SARS-CoV-2 and coronaviruses. TCRdb keeps only in-frame clones here, not all; method: immunoSEQ multiplex PCR. The sample carries 30,000 to 45,000 clones, approximately 90% recorded once. The specimen was memory CD4+ T cells from PBMCs. The receptors stem from an adult with COVID-19.

V gene TRBV5-1 combines with J gene TRBJ2-1, with 14 bases that match TRBD2. Germline values: CDR1 SGHRS, CDR2 YFSETQ. CDR3 length: 17 residues. V shed 4 bases, J shed 8 bases, and the junction held 11 bases outside the gene matches. CDR3 nucleotide sequence: TGCGCCAGCAGCACCTACCCGGGGGGACTAGCGGGGGATGAGCAGTTCTTC. This translates into CASSTYPGGLAGDEQFF.

The rearrangement links TRBV18 to TRBJ1-2, with D uncertain. V gave up 2 bases and J gave up 2 bases, with 12 bases separating them. Germline assignment: CDR1 KGHSH and CDR2 LQKENI. This CDR3 is 15 amino acids long. The CDR3, as DNA: TGTGCCAGCTCACCAGAAGCGGGCGCGAACTATGGCTACACCTTC. The encoded protein is CASSPEAGANYGYTF. The full variable domain, its missing parts supplied by reference TRBV18 and TRBJ1-2, is NAGVMQNPRHLVRRRGQEARLRCSPMKGHSHVYWYRQLPEEGLKFMVYLQKENIIDESGMPKERFSAEFPKEGPSILRIQQVVRGDSAAYFCASSPEAGANYGYTFGSGTRLTVV.

The chain uses TRBV4-1 and TRBJ2-1; 10 bases line up with TRBD2. The V segment lost 0 bases and the J segment 10 bases; nucleotides outside the gene matches: 9. Germline V CDR1 and CDR2: MGHRA, YSYEKL. This CDR3 has 16 residues. The CDR3: CASSQDPAGGPREQFF. The CDR3 DNA reads TGCGCCAGCAGCCAAGATCCAGCGGGGGGGCCCAGGGAGCAGTTCTTC.

The chain couples TRBV6-1 to TRBJ2-1, with D perhaps matching TRBD2 (6 bases). The germline V gene has CDR1 MNHNS and CDR2 SASEGT. Between the trimmed V and J ends, which lost 3 bases and 5 bases, there was a span of 20 bases. The CDR3 sequence is 17 residues long. For the CDR3, the DNA is TGTGCCAGCAGTGATTGGGTCGGGCTAGCGTTTCACAATGAGCAGTTCTTC. Protein product: CASSDWVGLAFHNEQFF.

The V call is TRBV6-2 or TRBV6-3, the J call TRBJ1-2, with 7 bases fitting TRBD1. The germline CDR1 and CDR2 sequences are MNHEY and SVGEGT. This CDR3 comprises 17 residues. V dropped 0 bases and J dropped 6; count of bases not matched to a gene: 13. The CDR3 DNA reads TGTGCCAGCAGTTACTCGGACCCCGGGACAGATGGTGATGGCTACACCTTC. Its translation is CASSYSDPGTDGDGYTF.

J is TRBJ2-5 and V is TRBV2; D might be TRBD1 or TRBD2, each matching 5 bases. The V end was cut by 8 bases, the J end by 4 bases, with 20 bases between. Germline assignment: CDR1 SNHLY and CDR2 FYNNEI. This CDR3 spans 15 amino acids. The CDR3 here is CASGRAGTRGETQYF. The DNA for the CDR3 is TGTGCCAGCGGGAGAGCCGGGACCCGTGGAGAGACCCAGTACTTC.

The chain links TRBV28 to TRBJ1-3, with D perhaps TRBD1 (6 bases). The V gene's germline CDR1 is MDHEN and CDR2 SYDVKM. The CDR3 is made up of 14 amino acids. Trimming pared 5 bases from V and 6 bases from J, leaving 14 bases between. The CDR3 loop reads CASSATGFENTIYF. In DNA, the CDR3 is TGTGCCAGCAGTGCTACAGGGTTCGAAAACACCATATATTTT.

V and J are TRBV10-2 and TRBJ2-7; D possibly corresponds to TRBD1 (6 bases). The CDR3 runs 14 residues. The germline V and J ends were trimmed by 7 bases and 2 bases, with 15 bases remaining between them. CDR1 and CDR2 (germline): WSHSY, SAAADI. The CDR3 region has the DNA TGCGCCAGCACCCCGGGACAAAAAACCTACGAGCAGTACTTC. Residues: CASTPGQKTYEQYF.

This clone was counted a few times. The gene calls are TRBV19 and TRBJ2-2; D not certain. CDR1 LNHDA and CDR2 SQIVND come from the germline V gene (reference sequence). V was pared by 3 bases and J by 7 bases, with 12 bases between. CDR3 length equals 14 residues. The CDR3 spells CASSMQDRHGELFF. CDR3 coding DNA: TGTGCCAGTAGTATGCAGGACCGTCACGGGGAGCTGTTTTTT.

The V gene is TRBV7-2, the J gene TRBJ1-2; 7 bases agree with TRBD1. J gave up 2 bases and V 5 bases, and 8 bases lay outside the gene matches. This CDR3 is built from 15 residues. The germline gives CDR1 SGHTA, CDR2 FQGNSA. CDR3 DNA: TGTGCCAGCAGCCCTCTCGAACAGGGGAACTATGGCTACACCTTC. It specifies CASSPLEQGNYGYTF. Full variable domain (missing parts from reference TRBV7-2 and TRBJ1-2): GAGVSQSPSNKVTEKGKDVELRCDPISGHTALYWYRQSLGQGLEFLIYFQGNSAPDKSGLPSDRFSAERTGGSVSTLTIQRTQQEDSAVYLCASSPLEQGNYGYTFGSGTRLTVV.

The chain links TRBV30 to TRBJ2-3; either TRBD1 or TRBD2 may supply D (5 bases each). This CDR3 has 13 amino acids. V shed 7 bases and J shed 1 base, with 12 bases lying between them. Germline values: CDR1 GTSNPN, CDR2 SVGIG (reference sequence). CDR3 sequence reads: CASTGAGTDTQYF. The DNA for the CDR3 is TGTGCCTCCACCGGGGCTGGCACAGATACGCAGTATTTT.

V gene TRBV10-1 combines with J gene TRBJ2-7, with a possible D match to TRBD2 (5 bases). Germline loops: CDR1 WNHNN, CDR2 SYGVQD (reference sequence). This CDR3 region has 12 residues. Deletions cut 3 bases from V and 6 bases from J, with 9 bases between. The CDR3: CASSEGRGEQYF. The CDR3 nucleotides read TGCGCCAGCAGTGAAGGTCGGGGCGAGCAGTACTTC.

The CDR3 reads CASSFPGGYNEQFF. Written as DNA, the CDR3 is TGTGCCAGCAGTTTTCCAGGAGGGTACAATGAGCAGTTCTTC. The chain links TRBV27 to TRBJ2-1, with D possibly matching TRBD2 (6 bases). Trimming took 3 bases from V and 4 from J, leaving 10 bases between them. This CDR3 contains 14 residues. Germline CDR1 is MNHEY and CDR2 is SMNVEV (reference sequence).

The CDR3 spells CAWRRGRAGGRGESSYNEQFF. As DNA, the CDR3 is TGTGCCTGGCGAAGAGGGAGAGCGGGGGGCCGCGGAGAGAGCTCCTACAATGAGCAGTTCTTC. This rearrangement joins TRBV30 to TRBJ2-1, with 9 bases identical to TRBD2. The ends lost 5 bases at V and 0 bases at J; junction bases unmatched: 23. Germline values: CDR1 GTSNPN, CDR2 SVGIG (reference sequence). The CDR3 runs to 21 residues.